One sample yielded the 9 T cell receptor beta chains listed below, sequenced in a study of prognosis after radiotherapy for stage I lung cancer. TCR beta CDR3 amplification from genomic DNA was performed by two-round multiplex PCR. Round one of PCR was performed, and it used primers specific to each TRBV and TRBJ gene. From the multiplex PCR reads, TCRdb called clonotypes with MiXCR, one entry per CDR3 protein. The sample shows tens of thousands of distinct CDR3 sequences, about 41% of them seen only once. This specimen was PBMCs, taken before or after stereotactic body radiation therapy (not recorded which). The receptor source for this set is a donor aged 50 or older with non-small cell lung cancer.

Remarks on this clonotype: This likely traces to a read error, being one base from a far larger clone. This rearrangement joins TRBV6-8 to TRBJ2-7, with D perhaps being TRBD1 or TRBD2 (5 bases each). Between the trimmed V and J ends, which lost 4 bases and 5 bases, there was a span of 15 bases. CDR3 length: 14 residues. Germline V gene sequence: CDR1 MNHGY, CDR2 SAAAGT. The CDR3 region has the DNA TGTGCCAGCAGTTTCTGGGGACCTAGTGACGAGCAGTACTTC. Translated, it gives CASSFWGPSDEQYF.

Many counts were recorded for this clonotype. V is TRBV3-2 and J is TRBJ2-7; whether TRBD2, the table's D call, matches the DNA was not checked. TRBV3-2 constitutes a pseudogene. CDR3 length equals 16 residues. In DNA, the CDR3 is TGTGCCAGCAGCCAAGCCTCTAGCGGGAGGAGATACGAGCAGTACTTC. Its translation is CASSQASSGRRYEQYF.

At least ten counts were recorded for this clonotype. The genes are TRBV5-4 and TRBJ2-7; D possibly uses TRBD1 or TRBD2 (6 bases each). Trimming removed 4 bases from V and 0 bases from J, with 14 bases in between. The germline V gene has CDR1 SGHNT and CDR2 YYREEE (reference sequence). This CDR3 has 15 residues. CDR3 in DNA: TGTGCCAGCAGCGGGGGGACATTCAGCTCCTACGAGCAGTACTTC. Protein product: CASSGGTFSSYEQYF.

This clonotype was counted ten times or more. The rearrangement links TRBV12-3 or TRBV12-4 to TRBJ1-4, with no clear D. The V and J ends lost 6 bases and 0 bases respectively, with 8 bases between them. CDR3 length: 14 residues. The CDR3 loop is CASSDRATNEKLFF. In DNA form, the CDR3 reads TGTGCCAGCAGCGACCGTGCAACTAATGAAAAACTGTTTTTT.

This clonotype was seen at least ten times. V usage is TRBV5-1 and J usage is TRBJ2-5; TRBD1 or TRBD2 may be the D gene (5 bases each). Trimming removed 1 base at V and 3 bases at J, with 7 bases between. CDR3 length: 13 residues. The V gene's germline CDR1 is SGHRS and CDR2 YFSETQ. The CDR3 region is CASSLMGEETQYF. The CDR3 nucleotides are TGCGCCAGCAGCTTGATGGGGGAAGAGACCCAGTACTTC.

This clonotype was observed at least ten times. The rearrangement joins TRBV6-1 to TRBJ2-5; possibly TRBD1 or TRBD2 for D (5 bases each). The CDR3 loop spans 15 amino acids. Trimming removed 6 bases from V and 5 bases from J, with 19 bases in between. Germline lookup yields CDR1 MNHNS and CDR2 SASEGT. CDR3 in amino acids: CASSPLDLEGETQYF. CDR3 in DNA: TGTGCCAGCAGCCCACTCGATCTCGAGGGGGAGACCCAGTACTTC.

The table lists this clonotype with many counts. The V gene is TRBV7-8, the J gene TRBJ2-1; D gene unclear. V lost 5 bases and J lost 0, with 11 bases in between. This CDR3 has 15 residues. In germline, CDR1 is SGHVS, CDR2 FQNEAQ. The CDR3 sequence is CASSQAWSSYNEQFF. In DNA form, the CDR3 reads TGTGCCAGCAGCCAAGCGTGGAGCTCCTACAATGAGCAGTTCTTC.

This clonotype showed up just once. The chain links TRBV28 to TRBJ2-3; a weak D match, TRBD1 (6 bases). V dropped 5 bases and J dropped 0 bases, with 27 bases sitting between them. The CDR3 has 20 amino acids. Germline V CDR1 and CDR2: MDHEN, SYDVKM. DNA for the CDR3: TGTGCCAGCAGTCGAAGACGGTCAGGACTCCTGGGGGCTAGCACAGATACGCAGTATTTT. It yields the protein CASSRRRSGLLGASTDTQYF. Full variable domain (remainder filled in from reference TRBV28 and TRBJ2-3): DVKVTQSSRYLVKRTGEKVFLECVQDMDHENMFWYRQDPGLGLRLIYFSYDVKMKEKGDIPEGYSVSREKKERFSLILESASTNQTSMYLCASSRRRSGLLGASTDTQYFGPGTRLTVL.

This clonotype was observed once. The chain links TRBV19 to TRBJ1-2; 12 bases agree with TRBD1. The CDR3 sequence is 16 residues long. Germline V CDR1 and CDR2: LNHDA, SQIVND (reference sequence). The junction had 9 bases not matched to a gene; V was cut back by 3 bases and J by 7 bases. DNA for the CDR3: TGTGCCAGTAGTATGAGGGGACAGGGGGCGCCGGTTGGCTACACCTTC. Translated, it gives CASSMRGQGAPVGYTF.